This TCR beta chain was sequenced in a study of blood T cell repertoires in COVID-19. Study summary: Sources were T cells, B-cell-depleted T cells, or PBMCs; the material itself was cDNA or gDNA.

Methods used by the authors: From reference gene primer amplification, estimates of nucleated cell counts were derived. Clones were sequenced by immunoSEQ multiplex PCR, and TCRdb holds only the in-frame ones, with some missing. V, J and clone size are those of that table, while D and trimming were read from the DNA. Of roughly 400,000 clones listed, 80% to 90% are singletons. The germline gives CDR1 LGHNA, CDR2 YNFKEQ. The CDR3 has 16 amino acids. V lost 3 bases and J lost 2; bases outside the gene matches: 7. Participant ages covered roughly 18 to 89 years across approximately 25 US areas. Before being deemed recovered, Cohort 3 donors had two negative PCRs, clearance, or symptom resolution.

The receptor was isolated from a man between 25 and 39 years old who had recovered from COVID-19. The J gene is TRBJ2-7, the V gene TRBV4-2; 10 bases line up with TRBD2. Sequenced: PBMCs or T cells enriched from blood (not recorded which). CDR3 sequence: CASSQEWTSGTYEQYF. CDR3 coding DNA: TGTGCCAGCAGCCAGGAATGGACTAGCGGAACCTACGAGCAGTACTTC.